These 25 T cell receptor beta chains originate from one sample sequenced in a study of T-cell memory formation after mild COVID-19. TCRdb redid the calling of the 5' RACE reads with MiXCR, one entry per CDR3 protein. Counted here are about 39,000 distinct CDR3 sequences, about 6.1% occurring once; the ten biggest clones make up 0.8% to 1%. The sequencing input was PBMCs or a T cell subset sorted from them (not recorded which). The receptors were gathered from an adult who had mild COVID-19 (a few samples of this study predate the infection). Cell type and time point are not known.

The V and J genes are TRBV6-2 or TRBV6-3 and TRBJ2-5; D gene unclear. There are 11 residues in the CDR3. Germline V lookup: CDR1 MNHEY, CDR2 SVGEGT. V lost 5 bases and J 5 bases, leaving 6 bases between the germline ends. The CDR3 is CASSNGETQYF. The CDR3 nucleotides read TGTGCCAGCAGTAACGGGGAGACCCAGTACTTC.

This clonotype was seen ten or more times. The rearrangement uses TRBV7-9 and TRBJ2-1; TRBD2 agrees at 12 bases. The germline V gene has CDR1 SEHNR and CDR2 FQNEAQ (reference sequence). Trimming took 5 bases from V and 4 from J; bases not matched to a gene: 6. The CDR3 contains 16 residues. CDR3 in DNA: TGTGCCAGCAGCCCGGCTAGCGGGAGGGAATACAATGAGCAGTTCTTC. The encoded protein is CASSPASGREYNEQFF.

CDR3 residues: CSVGRGLAGDLNEQFF. CDR3 DNA: TGCAGCGTCGGAAGGGGGCTAGCGGGAGACCTTAATGAGCAGTTCTTC. V gene TRBV29-1 combines with J gene TRBJ2-1; 10 nucleotides match TRBD2. CDR3 length: 16 amino acids. V was clipped by 6 bases and J by 7 bases; unmatched bases: 15. Germline V lookup: CDR1 SQVTM, CDR2 ANQGSEA.

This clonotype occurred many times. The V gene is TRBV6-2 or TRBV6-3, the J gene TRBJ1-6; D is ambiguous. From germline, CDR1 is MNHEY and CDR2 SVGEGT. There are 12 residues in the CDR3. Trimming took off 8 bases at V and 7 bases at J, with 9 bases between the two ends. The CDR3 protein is CASYDPNSPLHF. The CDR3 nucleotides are TGTGCCAGCTACGACCCGAATTCACCCCTCCACTTT.

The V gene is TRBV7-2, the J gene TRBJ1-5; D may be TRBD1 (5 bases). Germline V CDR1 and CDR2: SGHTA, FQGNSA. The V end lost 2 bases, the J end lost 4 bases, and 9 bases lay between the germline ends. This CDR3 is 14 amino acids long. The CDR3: CASSLRAGNQPQHF. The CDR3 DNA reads TGTGCCAGCAGCTTAAGGGCAGGGAATCAGCCCCAGCATTTT.

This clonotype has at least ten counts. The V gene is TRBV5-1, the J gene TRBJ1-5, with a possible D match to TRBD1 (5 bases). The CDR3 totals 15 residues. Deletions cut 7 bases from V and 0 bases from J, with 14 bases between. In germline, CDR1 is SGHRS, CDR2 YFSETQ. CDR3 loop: CASSTWGDSNQPQHF. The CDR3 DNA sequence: TGCGCCAGCTCAACATGGGGGGATAGCAATCAGCCCCAGCATTTT.

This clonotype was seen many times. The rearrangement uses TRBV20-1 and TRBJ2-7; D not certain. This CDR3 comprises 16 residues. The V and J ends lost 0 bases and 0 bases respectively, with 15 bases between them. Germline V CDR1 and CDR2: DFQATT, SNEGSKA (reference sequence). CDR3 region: CSARDFGRKSSYEQYF. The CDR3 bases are TGCAGTGCTAGAGATTTTGGGCGGAAGAGCTCCTACGAGCAGTACTTC.

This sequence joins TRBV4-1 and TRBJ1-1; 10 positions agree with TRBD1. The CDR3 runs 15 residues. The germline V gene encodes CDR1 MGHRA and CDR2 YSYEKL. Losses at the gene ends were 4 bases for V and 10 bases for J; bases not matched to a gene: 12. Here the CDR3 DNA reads TGCGCCAGCAGCCGACCCGACAGGGGGCGGTTCTCAGCTTTCTTT. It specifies CASSRPDRGRFSAFF.

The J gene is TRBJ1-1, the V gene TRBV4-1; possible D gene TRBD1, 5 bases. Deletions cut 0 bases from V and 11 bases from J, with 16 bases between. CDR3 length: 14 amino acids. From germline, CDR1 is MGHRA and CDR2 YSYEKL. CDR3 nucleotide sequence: TGCGCCAGCAGCCAAGACCGGGGGGGGTATGGCGCTTTCTTT. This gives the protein CASSQDRGGYGAFF.

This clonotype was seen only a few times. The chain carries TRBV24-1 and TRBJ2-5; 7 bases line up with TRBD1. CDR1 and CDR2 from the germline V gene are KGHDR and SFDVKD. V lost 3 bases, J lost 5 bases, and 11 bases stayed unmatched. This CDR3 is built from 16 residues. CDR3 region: CATSDPKQGLGETQYF. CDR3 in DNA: TGTGCCACCAGTGATCCGAAACAGGGGCTCGGGGAGACCCAGTACTTC.

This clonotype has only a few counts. Here the CDR3 DNA reads TGTGCCAGCACCCAGAGACTTAGCACAGATACGCAGTATTTT. Translation: CASTQRLSTDTQYF. V usage is TRBV2 and J usage is TRBJ2-3; D call uncertain. V was trimmed by 7 bases and J by 0 bases, leaving 11 bases between them. The CDR3 contains 14 residues. Per the germline V gene, CDR1 is SNHLY and CDR2 is FYNNEI.

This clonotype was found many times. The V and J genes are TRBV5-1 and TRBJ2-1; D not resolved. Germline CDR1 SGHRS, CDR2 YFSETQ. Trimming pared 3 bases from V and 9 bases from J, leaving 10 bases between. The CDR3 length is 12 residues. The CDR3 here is CASSSGPGEQFF. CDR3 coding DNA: TGCGCCAGCAGCTCAGGCCCCGGTGAGCAGTTCTTC.

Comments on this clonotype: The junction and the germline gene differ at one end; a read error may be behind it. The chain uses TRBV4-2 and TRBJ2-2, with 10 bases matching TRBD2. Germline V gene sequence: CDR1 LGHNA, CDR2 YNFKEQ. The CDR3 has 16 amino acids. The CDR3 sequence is CASSHSSGGNTGELIF. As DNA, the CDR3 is TGTGCCAGCAGCCACAGTAGCGGGGGGAACACCGGGGAGCTGATTTTT.

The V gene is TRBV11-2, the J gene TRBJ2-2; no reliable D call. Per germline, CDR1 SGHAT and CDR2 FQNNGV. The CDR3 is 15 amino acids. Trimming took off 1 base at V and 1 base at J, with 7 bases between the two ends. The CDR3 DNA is TGTGCCAGCAGCTTAGTTTTTGGGAACACCGGGGAGCTGTTTTTT. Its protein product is CASSLVFGNTGELFF.

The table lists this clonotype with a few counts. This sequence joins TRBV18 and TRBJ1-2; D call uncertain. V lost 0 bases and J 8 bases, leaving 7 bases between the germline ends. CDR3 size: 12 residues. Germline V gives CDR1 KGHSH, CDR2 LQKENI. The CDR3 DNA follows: TGTGCCAGCTCACCACCAAGTGGCGGCTACACCTTC. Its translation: CASSPPSGGYTF.

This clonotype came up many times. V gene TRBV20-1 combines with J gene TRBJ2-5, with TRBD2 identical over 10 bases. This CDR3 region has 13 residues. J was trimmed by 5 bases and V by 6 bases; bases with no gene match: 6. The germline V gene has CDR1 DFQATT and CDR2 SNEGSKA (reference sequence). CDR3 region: CSARLAGAETQYF. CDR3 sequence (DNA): TGCAGTGCGAGGCTAGCGGGGGCGGAGACCCAGTACTTC.

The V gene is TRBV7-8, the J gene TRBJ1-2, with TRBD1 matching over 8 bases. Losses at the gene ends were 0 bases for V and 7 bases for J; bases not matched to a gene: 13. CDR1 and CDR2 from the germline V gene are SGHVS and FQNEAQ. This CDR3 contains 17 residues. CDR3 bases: TGTGCCAGCAGCTTAGCGATGACAGGGGTGCGTTCGGGTGGCTACACCTTC. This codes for CASSLAMTGVRSGGYTF.

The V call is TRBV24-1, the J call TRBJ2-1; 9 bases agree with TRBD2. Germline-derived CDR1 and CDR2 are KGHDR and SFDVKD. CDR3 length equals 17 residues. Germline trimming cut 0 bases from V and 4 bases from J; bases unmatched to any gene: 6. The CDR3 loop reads CATSDLPSGGKYNEQFF. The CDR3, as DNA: TGTGCCACCAGTGATTTGCCGAGCGGGGGGAAATACAATGAGCAGTTCTTC.

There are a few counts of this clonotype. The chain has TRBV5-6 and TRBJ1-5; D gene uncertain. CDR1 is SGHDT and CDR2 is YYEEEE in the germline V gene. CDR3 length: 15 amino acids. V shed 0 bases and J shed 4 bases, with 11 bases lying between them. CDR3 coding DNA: TGTGCCAGCAGCTTGGGGCAGGTAGGGAATCAGCCCCAGCATTTT. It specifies CASSLGQVGNQPQHF.

The CDR3 is CATSEPGTGVQETQYF. The CDR3 coding sequence is TGTGCCACCAGTGAGCCCGGGACAGGGGTCCAAGAGACCCAGTACTTC. The chain recombines TRBV24-1 with TRBJ2-5; the match to TRBD1 covers 10 bases. CDR3 size: 16 residues. CDR1 and CDR2 (germline): KGHDR, SFDVKD. V shed 4 bases and J 1 base; nucleotides not matched to a gene: 5.

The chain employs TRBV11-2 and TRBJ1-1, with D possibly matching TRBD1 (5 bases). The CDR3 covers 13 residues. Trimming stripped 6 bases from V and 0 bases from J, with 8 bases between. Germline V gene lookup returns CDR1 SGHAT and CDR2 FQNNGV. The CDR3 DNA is TGTGCCAGCAGAGCAGGGTTGAACACTGAAGCTTTCTTT. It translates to CASRAGLNTEAFF.

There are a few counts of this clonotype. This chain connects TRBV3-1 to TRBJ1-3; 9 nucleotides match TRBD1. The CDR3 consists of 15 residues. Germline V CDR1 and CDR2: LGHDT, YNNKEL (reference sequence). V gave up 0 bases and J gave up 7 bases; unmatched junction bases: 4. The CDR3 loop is CASSQDVTGGNTIYF. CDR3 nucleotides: TGTGCCAGCAGCCAAGATGTGACAGGGGGTAACACCATATATTTT.

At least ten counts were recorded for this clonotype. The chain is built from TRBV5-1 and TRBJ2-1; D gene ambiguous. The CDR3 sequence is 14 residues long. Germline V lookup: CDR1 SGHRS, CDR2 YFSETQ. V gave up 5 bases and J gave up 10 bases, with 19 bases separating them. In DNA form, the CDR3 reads TGCGCCAGCAGTACTGCCTGGGCAGACGTGGAGCAGTTCTTC. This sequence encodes CASSTAWADVEQFF.

CDR3 sequence: CASSYDSGSYEQYF. For the CDR3, the DNA is TGTGCCAGCAGTTACGATAGCGGGAGTTACGAGCAGTACTTC. The chain recombines TRBV6-2 or TRBV6-3 with TRBJ2-7; 9 bases are shared with TRBD2. CDR3 size: 14 residues. With 2 bases clipped from V and 4 bases from J, the junction kept 3 bases outside the gene matches. CDR1 and CDR2 (germline): MNHEY, SVGEGT.

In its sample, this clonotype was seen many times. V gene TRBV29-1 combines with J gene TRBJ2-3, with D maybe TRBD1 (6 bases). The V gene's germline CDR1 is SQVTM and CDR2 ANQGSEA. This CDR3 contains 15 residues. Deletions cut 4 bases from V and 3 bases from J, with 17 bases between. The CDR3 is CSVVSAGEETDTQYF. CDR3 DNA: TGCAGCGTTGTCTCTGCAGGGGAAGAAACAGATACGCAGTATTTT.